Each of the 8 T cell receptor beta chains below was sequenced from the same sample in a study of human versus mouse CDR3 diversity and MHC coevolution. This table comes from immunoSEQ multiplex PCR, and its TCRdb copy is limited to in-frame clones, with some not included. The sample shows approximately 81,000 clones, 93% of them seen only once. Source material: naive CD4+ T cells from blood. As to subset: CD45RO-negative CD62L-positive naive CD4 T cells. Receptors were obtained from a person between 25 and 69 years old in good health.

The CDR3 protein is CASSISGGTDSYEQYF. Written as DNA, the CDR3 is TGTGCCAGTAGTATAAGCGGGGGGACTGACTCCTACGAGCAGTACTTC. The chain has TRBV19 and TRBJ2-7; 9 bases match TRBD2. Germline V gives CDR1 LNHDA, CDR2 SQIVND (reference sequence). The J segment lost 0 bases and the V segment lost 2 bases, leaving 5 bases of the junction unmatched. The CDR3 has 16 residues. Complete variable domain (other parts from reference TRBV19 and TRBJ2-7): DGGITQSPKYLFRKEGQNVTLSCEQNLNHDAMYWYRQDPGQGLRLIYYSQIVNDFQKGDIAEGYSVSREKKESFPLTVTSAQKNPTAFYLCASSISGGTDSYEQYFGPGTRLTVT.

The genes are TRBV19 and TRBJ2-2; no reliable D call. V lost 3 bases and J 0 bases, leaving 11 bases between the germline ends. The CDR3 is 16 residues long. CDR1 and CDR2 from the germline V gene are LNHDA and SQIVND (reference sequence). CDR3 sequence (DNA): TGTGCCAGTAGTATTCTGCAGGCACCGAACACCGGGGAGCTGTTTTTT. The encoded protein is CASSILQAPNTGELFF. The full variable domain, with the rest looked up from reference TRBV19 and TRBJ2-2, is DGGITQSPKYLFRKEGQNVTLSCEQNLNHDAMYWYRQDPGQGLRLIYYSQIVNDFQKGDIAEGYSVSREKKESFPLTVTSAQKNPTAFYLCASSILQAPNTGELFFGEGSRLTVL.

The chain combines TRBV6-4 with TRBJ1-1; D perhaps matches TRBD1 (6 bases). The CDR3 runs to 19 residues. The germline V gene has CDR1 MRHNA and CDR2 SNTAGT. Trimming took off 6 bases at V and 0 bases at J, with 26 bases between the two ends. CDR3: CASRPGRPRGGLMNTEAFF. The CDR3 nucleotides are TGTGCCAGCAGACCCGGACGCCCCCGAGGGGGTTTAATGAACACTGAAGCTTTCTTT.

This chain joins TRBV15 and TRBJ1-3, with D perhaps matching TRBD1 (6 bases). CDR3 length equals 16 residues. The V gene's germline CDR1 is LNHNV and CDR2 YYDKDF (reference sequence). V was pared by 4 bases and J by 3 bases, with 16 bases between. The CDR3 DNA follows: TGTGCCACCAGCACAGCCAACACAGGGCTTGGAAACACCATATATTTT. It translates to CATSTANTGLGNTIYF.

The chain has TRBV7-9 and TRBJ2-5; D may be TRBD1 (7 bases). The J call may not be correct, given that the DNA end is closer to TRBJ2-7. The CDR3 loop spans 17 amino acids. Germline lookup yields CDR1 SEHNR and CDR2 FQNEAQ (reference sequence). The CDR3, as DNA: TGTGCCAGCAGCTTAAGGGGGGACAGCTTAACCTCCTACGAGCAGTACTTC. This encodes CASSLRGDSLTSYEQYF.

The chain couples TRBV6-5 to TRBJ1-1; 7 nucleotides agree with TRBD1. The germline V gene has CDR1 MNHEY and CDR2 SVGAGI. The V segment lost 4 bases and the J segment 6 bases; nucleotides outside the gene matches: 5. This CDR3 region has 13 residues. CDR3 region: CASSFTGTAEAFF. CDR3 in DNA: TGTGCCAGCAGTTTTACTGGGACAGCTGAAGCTTTCTTT.

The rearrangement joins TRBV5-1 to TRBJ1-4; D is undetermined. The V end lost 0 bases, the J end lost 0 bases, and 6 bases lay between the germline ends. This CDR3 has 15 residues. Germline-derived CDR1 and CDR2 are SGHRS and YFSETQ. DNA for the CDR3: TGCGCCAGCAGCTTGGGTGCGACAACTAATGAAAAACTGTTTTTT. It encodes CASSLGATTNEKLFF. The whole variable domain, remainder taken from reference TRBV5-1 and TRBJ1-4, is KAGVTQTPRYLIKTRGQQVTLSCSPISGHRSVSWYQQTPGQGLQFLFEYFSETQRNKGNFPGRFSGRQFSNSRSEMNVSTLELGDSALYLCASSLGATTNEKLFFGSGTQLSVL.

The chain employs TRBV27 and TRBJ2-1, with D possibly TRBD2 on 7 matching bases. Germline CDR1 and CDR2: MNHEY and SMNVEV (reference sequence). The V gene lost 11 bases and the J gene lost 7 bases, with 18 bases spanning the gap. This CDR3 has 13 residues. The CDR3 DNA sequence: TGTGCCTCAAAGGGGGGGGCGATGAATGAGCAGTTCTTC. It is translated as CASKGGAMNEQFF.